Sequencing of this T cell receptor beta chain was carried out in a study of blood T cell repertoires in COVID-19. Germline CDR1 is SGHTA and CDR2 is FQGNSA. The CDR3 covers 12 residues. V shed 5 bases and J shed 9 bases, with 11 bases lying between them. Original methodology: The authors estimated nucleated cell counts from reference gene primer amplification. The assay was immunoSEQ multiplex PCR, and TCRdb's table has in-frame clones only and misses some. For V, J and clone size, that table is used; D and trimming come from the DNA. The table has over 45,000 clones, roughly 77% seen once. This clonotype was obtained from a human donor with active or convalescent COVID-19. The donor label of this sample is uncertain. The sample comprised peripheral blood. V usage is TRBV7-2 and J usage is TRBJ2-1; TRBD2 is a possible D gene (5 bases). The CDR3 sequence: CASSVSRGEQFF. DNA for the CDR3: TGTGCCAGCAGCGTATCTCGGGGTGAGCAGTTCTTC.